This TCR beta chain originates from a study of technical replicates of blood from a few donors. Profiling relied on immunoSEQ multiplex PCR, and the TCRdb table lists in-frame clones only, not all of them. This table has 12,000 or so clones, around 91% appearing once. Germline CDR1 SQVTM, CDR2 ANQGSEA. This CDR3 has 13 amino acids. V gave up 4 bases and J gave up 9 bases, with 18 bases separating them. The specimen was PBMCs. This TCR came from a human donor in good health. The rearrangement uses TRBV29-1 and TRBJ2-5; D perhaps matches TRBD1 (6 bases). The CDR3 sequence: CSVVGQGFEAQYF. CDR3 sequence (DNA): TGCAGCGTTGTGGGTCAGGGGTTTGAGGCCCAGTACTTC. Full variable domain (remainder filled in from reference TRBV29-1 and TRBJ2-5): SAVISQKPSRDICQRGTSLTIQCQVDSQVTMMFWYRQQPGQSLTLIATANQGSEATYESGFVIDKFPISRPNLTFSTLTVSNMSPEDSSIYLCSVVGQGFEAQYFGPGTRLLVL.